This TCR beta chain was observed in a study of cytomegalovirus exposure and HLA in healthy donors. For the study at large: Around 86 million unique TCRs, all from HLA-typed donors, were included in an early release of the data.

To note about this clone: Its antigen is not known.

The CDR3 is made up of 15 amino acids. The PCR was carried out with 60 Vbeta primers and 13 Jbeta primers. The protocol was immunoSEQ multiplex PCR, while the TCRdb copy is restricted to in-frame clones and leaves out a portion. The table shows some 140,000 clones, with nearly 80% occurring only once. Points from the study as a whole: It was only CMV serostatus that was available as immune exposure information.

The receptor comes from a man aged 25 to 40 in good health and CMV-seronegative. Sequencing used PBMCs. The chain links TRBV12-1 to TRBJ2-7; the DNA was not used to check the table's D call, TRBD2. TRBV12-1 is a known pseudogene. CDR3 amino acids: CASSLGLAGDYEQYF. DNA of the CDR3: TGTGCCAGCAGCTTGGGACTAGCGGGCGACTACGAGCAGTACTTC.